This T cell receptor beta chain was identified during a study of CD8 T cells in Susac syndrome. An input of roughly 0.5 to 1 ug of RNA was subjected to reverse transcription using random hexamers. An immunoSEQ multiplex PCR amplified TCR beta CDR3 over 54 Vbeta and 13 Jbeta. Using its own MiXCR run on the immunoSEQ multiplex PCR reads, TCRdb lists one record per CDR3 protein. The sample has around 170,000 distinct CDR3 sequences; more than 85% are singletons. Recently defined diagnostic criteria for definite or probable disease were fulfilled by Susac syndrome patients. Germline CDR1 is MDHEN and CDR2 is SYDVKM. Trimming cost V 3 bases and J 4 bases; bases outside gene matches: 6. There are 16 residues in the CDR3.

This chain joins TRBV28 and TRBJ2-1; 10 bases fit TRBD2. Sequencing was done on a sample of CD8+ T cells from PBMCs. This clonotype was sampled from a human donor with Susac syndrome. CDR3 in amino acids: CASSLGTSEIYNEQFF. CDR3 sequence (DNA): TGTGCCAGCAGTTTGGGGACTAGCGAGATATACAATGAGCAGTTCTTC.